This entry describes one TCR beta chain. These data belong to a study of control samples from healthy donors and cancer patients. Profiling relied on immunoSEQ multiplex PCR, and the TCRdb table lists in-frame clones only, not all of them. The table shows 94,000 or so clones, with 70% to 85% occurring only once. The CDR3 is 13 residues long. Germline V gene lookup returns CDR1 LNHDA and CDR2 SQIVND (reference sequence). The V gene lost 6 bases and the J gene lost 3 bases, with 9 bases spanning the gap. The source is a man in his sixties or seventies with lung cancer. The chain recombines TRBV19 with TRBJ1-5, with D maybe TRBD1 (5 bases). The sample taken for sequencing was PBMCs. CDR3 in DNA: TGTGCCAGTAGGACAGAGGACAATCAGCCCCAGCATTTT. Residues: CASRTEDNQPQHF.